These T cell receptor beta chains were read from a single sample in a study of cytomegalovirus exposure and HLA in healthy donors. Profiling relied on immunoSEQ multiplex PCR, and the TCRdb table lists in-frame clones only, not all of them. The table has about 170,000 clones, 70% to 90% seen once; the top ten hold 4% to 6%. The sequencing input was PBMCs. The receptors derive from a girl between 10 and 17 years old in good health and CMV-seropositive. Each CDR3 is given with its conserved first and last residue.

v_gene: TRBV7-9
j_gene: TRBJ1-3
CDR3aa: CASSFRVLSSGNTIYF

v_gene: TRBV7-7
j_gene: TRBJ2-3
CDR3aa: CASGASPDTQYF

v_gene: TRBV7-9
j_gene: TRBJ1-3
CDR3aa: CASSLWQASGNTIYF

v_gene: TRBV11-2
j_gene: TRBJ2-3
CDR3aa: CASSLAPEGGARADTQYF

v_gene: TRBV7-3
j_gene: TRBJ1-1
CDR3aa: CASSFGGGTEAFF

v_gene: TRBV5-4
j_gene: TRBJ2-2
CDR3aa: CASSSNTGELFF

v_gene: TRBV6-5
j_gene: TRBJ1-5
CDR3aa: CASSKQGTNQPQHF

v_gene: TRBV5-1
j_gene: TRBJ1-6
CDR3aa: CASSLAGSSYNSPLHF

v_gene: TRBV10-3
j_gene: TRBJ2-7
CDR3aa: CAIRAGQGPYEQYF

v_gene: TRBV4-1
j_gene: TRBJ1-6
CDR3aa: CASSPRVEGRYGSPLHF

v_gene: TRBV5-4
j_gene: TRBJ2-1
CDR3aa: CASSASSYNEQFF

v_gene: TRBV12-1
j_gene: TRBJ2-1
CDR3aa: CASSRRGGYEQFF

v_gene: TRBV18
j_gene: TRBJ2-1
CDR3aa: CASSPTSGQYNEQFF

v_gene: TRBV5-1
j_gene: TRBJ2-5
CDR3aa: CASSLALAGGKETQYF

v_gene: TRBV4-1
j_gene: TRBJ2-5
CDR3aa: CASSLTSGGAQETQYF

v_gene: TRBV19
j_gene: TRBJ2-7
CDR3aa: CASSGRGYEQYF

v_gene: TRBV5-5
j_gene: TRBJ2-3
CDR3aa: CASSLTRAETDTQYF

v_gene: TRBV7-8
j_gene: TRBJ1-1
CDR3aa: CASSLARGVNTEAFF

v_gene: TRBV2
j_gene: TRBJ2-1
CDR3aa: CASSGLVGNEQFF

v_gene: TRBV7-3
j_gene: TRBJ1-1
CDR3aa: CASSLKGPGTEAFF

v_gene: TRBV7-7
j_gene: TRBJ2-7
CDR3aa: CASSLEQGSSYEQYF

v_gene: TRBV11-2
j_gene: TRBJ2-7
CDR3aa: CASSSDREREQYF

v_gene: TRBV4-2
j_gene: TRBJ1-2
CDR3aa: CASSQEFTGTLGYTF

v_gene: TRBV7-3
j_gene: TRBJ1-2
CDR3aa: CASSLTGDCGYTF

v_gene: TRBV30
j_gene: TRBJ2-3
CDR3aa: CAWGTGFTDTQYF

v_gene: TRBV6-5
j_gene: TRBJ1-2
CDR3aa: CASSYSGQGSGGYTF

v_gene: TRBV15
j_gene: TRBJ2-7
CDR3aa: CATSRGQGTTYEQYF

v_gene: TRBV9
j_gene: TRBJ2-1
CDR3aa: CASSLGWTGYYNEQFF

v_gene: TRBV7-2
j_gene: TRBJ2-7
CDR3aa: CASSLRQGTYEQYF

v_gene: TRBV6-5
j_gene: TRBJ1-1
CDR3aa: CASSYSNSDTEAFF

v_gene: TRBV29-1
j_gene: TRBJ2-7
CDR3aa: CSVDTGYEQYF

v_gene: TRBV6-1
j_gene: TRBJ2-7
CDR3aa: CASSRQGYEQYF

v_gene: TRBV7-9
j_gene: TRBJ2-1
CDR3aa: CASSLLAGARSSYNEQFF

v_gene: TRBV2
j_gene: TRBJ2-5
CDR3aa: CASSEDRVFETQYF

v_gene: TRBV13
j_gene: TRBJ2-5
CDR3aa: CASSTGQGALETQYF

v_gene: TRBV6-1
j_gene: TRBJ1-1
CDR3aa: CASRGPEAFF

v_gene: TRBV5-6
j_gene: TRBJ1-1
CDR3aa: CASSRQRDTEAFF

v_gene: TRBV5-1
j_gene: TRBJ1-6
CDR3aa: CASSPDGSSPLHF

v_gene: TRBV21-1
j_gene: TRBJ1-1
CDR3aa: CASSKAKGAGVHTEAFF

v_gene: TRBV19
j_gene: TRBJ1-2
CDR3aa: CASSIAQGAGGYTF

v_gene: TRBV5-1
j_gene: TRBJ1-2
CDR3aa: CASSQDRADYGYTF

v_gene: TRBV2
j_gene: TRBJ2-7
CDR3aa: CASKRTASYEQYF

v_gene: TRBV5-4
j_gene: TRBJ2-3
CDR3aa: CASSRGITDTQYF

v_gene: TRBV27
j_gene: TRBJ2-7
CDR3aa: CASSLFAGAFDEQYF

v_gene: TRBV5-5
j_gene: TRBJ1-6
CDR3aa: CASSLDRDRVYFSLHF

v_gene: TRBV11-3
j_gene: TRBJ2-1
CDR3aa: CASSPPGGTAYNEQFF

v_gene: TRBV9
j_gene: TRBJ1-4
CDR3aa: CASSPDRIANEKLFF

v_gene: TRBV12-5
j_gene: TRBJ2-7
CDR3aa: CASGLVHLEGAHEQYF

v_gene: TRBV9
j_gene: TRBJ1-2
CDR3aa: CASSAGQGAVYGYTF

v_gene: TRBV7-9
j_gene: TRBJ1-1
CDR3aa: CASSPRGGEYTEAFF

v_gene: TRBV5-1
j_gene: TRBJ1-1
CDR3aa: CASRFDRVNTEAFF

v_gene: TRBV7-3
j_gene: TRBJ2-3
CDR3aa: CASSVSGGATDTQYF

v_gene: TRBV4-1
j_gene: TRBJ2-7
CDR3aa: CASSQLPRDSTYEQYF